This T cell receptor beta chain derives from a study of molecular identifiers for immune sequencing clone quantification (dated by TCRdb to 2017 to 2018). Background on the whole study: For a replicate experiment, RNA from 20,000 or 100,000 naive CD8 T cells was divided into five aliquots, of which four were sequenced. The study was a methods study using CD8 T cells to benchmark molecular-identifier clustering-based TCR repertoire sequencing (MIDCIRS) and TCR RNA copy counting.

Libraries of naive CD8 T cells were built from approximately 22,000 to 940,000 sorted cells, with 10%, 30% or 50% of the purified RNA used. Naive CD8 T cells were FACS-sorted as CD8+CD4-CCR7+CD45RA+ on a BD FACSAria II into RLT Plus buffer. Detection sensitivity was tested by spiking Jurkat RNA equal to roughly ten TCR copies' worth into samples containing roughly 18,000-1,000,000 naive CD8 T cells. CD8 T cells were enriched with RosetteSep CD8+ T Cell Enrichment Cocktail and Ficoll-Paque, followed by ACK red cell lysis. The protocol used for the library was PCR. Sequencing was carried out with a NextSeq 500. Bulk TCR libraries were generated as previously described, with the TCR primers listed in Table S5 used. Purification of total RNA was performed with the Qiagen AllPrep DNA/RNA kit. Before analysis, reads from multiple sequencing runs of the same library were pooled. On the study's bioinformatics: Reads were retained only if an exact TCR constant sequence was present, and the retained reads were trimmed to 150 nt and grouped according to their 12-nt molecular barcodes. Reads in each barcode group were sub-clustered using a 15% Levenshtein threshold, and a quality-weighted consensus sequence was built for each RNA molecule. Non-functional sequences were filtered out, along with any lower-count sequence sitting one edit away from another sequence. Based on fitting two negative binomial distributions, any barcode sub-cluster with under 20% of the maximum read count was discarded. TCRdb reanalyzed the raw reads on its own, using fastp at Q25 for trimming and MiXCR for clone calling, and kept in-frame beta chains. Here each entry gathers all rows of one CDR3 protein and keeps the most common genes and DNA. In this record, the V and J calls reflect TCRdb's handling and not the investigators' own analysis. The sample includes some 580,000 distinct CDR3 sequences, with over 25% observed a single time. Together, the top ten hold 0.75% to 0.8% of the sample.

The full study reports these points: Around 2.8 recovered TCR RNA copies per cell were obtained by modeling, versus approximately 9 by digital PCR, implying a capture efficiency of 25% to 35%. Clones above 20 RNA copies held over 98% of molecules in CMV-specific effector cells but under 1% in naive cells. A single cell's worth of spiked-in Jurkat TCR RNA was reported detectable even among 850,000 to 1,000,000 naive CD8 T cells. Highly expanded clone sizes could be underestimated because identical TCR molecules may share a barcode. The naive libraries included spiked-in Jurkat TCR RNA (more than nine copies' worth), and this Jurkat TCR RNA is not part of the donor repertoire. Without barcode sub-clustering, chimeric consensus sequences inflated TCR diversity; chimeras reached as high as 47%.

The sample holds many counts of this clonotype. This clone's antigen is unknown. Base quality data are lacking; no much larger clone is found one base away. This sequence was found in a human donor in good health. Some libraries in this study had Jurkat cell RNA spiked in. The sequenced sample consisted of naive CD8+ T cells from blood, with Jurkat cell RNA spiked in. The meaning of the sample's cell subset or site label: FACS-sorted CD8+CD4-CCR7+CD45RA+ naive T cells.

The CDR3 corresponds to CASKGHPESYEQYF. The DNA sequence is TGTGCCAGTAAGGGACACCCCGAATCCTACGAGCAGTACTTC. The V and J segments used are TRBV19 and TRBJ2-7; TRBD1 could be the D gene, as 6 bases match. The germline V gene (reference sequence) specifies LNHDA as CDR1 and SQIVND as CDR2. Between the V and J ends, shortened by 7 bases and 1 base respectively, the junction contains 14 bases. Taken from cysteine to phenylalanine, the CDR3 has 14 residues. CDR3 DNA only is kept here, 42 bases in frame from base 1. The CDR3 plus the reference TRBV19 and TRBJ2-7 genes for the other parts give the full variable domain: DGGITQSPKYLFRKEGQNVTLSCEQNLNHDAMYWYRQDPGQGLRLIYYSQIVNDFQKGDIAEGYSVSREKKESFPLTVTSAQKNPTAFYLCASKGHPESYEQYFGPGTRLTVT.